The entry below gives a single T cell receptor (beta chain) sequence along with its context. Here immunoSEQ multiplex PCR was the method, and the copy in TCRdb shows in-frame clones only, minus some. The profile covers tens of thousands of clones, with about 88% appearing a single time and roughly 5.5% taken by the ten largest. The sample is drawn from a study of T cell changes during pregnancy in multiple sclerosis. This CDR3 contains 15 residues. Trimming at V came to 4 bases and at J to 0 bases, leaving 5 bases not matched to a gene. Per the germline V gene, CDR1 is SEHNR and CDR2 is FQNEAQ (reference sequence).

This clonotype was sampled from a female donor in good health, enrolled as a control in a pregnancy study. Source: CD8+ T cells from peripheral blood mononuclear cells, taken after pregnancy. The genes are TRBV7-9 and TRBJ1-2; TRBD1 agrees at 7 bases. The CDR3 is CASSYRDSPNYGYTF. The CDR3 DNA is TGTGCCAGCAGCTACCGGGACAGCCCTAACTATGGCTACACCTTC.